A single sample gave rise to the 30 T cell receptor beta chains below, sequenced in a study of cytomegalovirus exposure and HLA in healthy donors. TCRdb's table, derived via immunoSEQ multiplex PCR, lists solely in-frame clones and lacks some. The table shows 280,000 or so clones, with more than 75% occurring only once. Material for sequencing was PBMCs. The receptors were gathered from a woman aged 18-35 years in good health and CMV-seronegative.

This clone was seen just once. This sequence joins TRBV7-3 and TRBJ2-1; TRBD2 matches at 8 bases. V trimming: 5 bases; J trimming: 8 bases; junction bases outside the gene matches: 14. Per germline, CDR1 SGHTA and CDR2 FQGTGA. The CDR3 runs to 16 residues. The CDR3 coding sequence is TGTGCCAGCAGCCCCATAGCGGGGCTCAAGGGCGATGAGCAGTTCTTC. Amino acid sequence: CASSPIAGLKGDEQFF.

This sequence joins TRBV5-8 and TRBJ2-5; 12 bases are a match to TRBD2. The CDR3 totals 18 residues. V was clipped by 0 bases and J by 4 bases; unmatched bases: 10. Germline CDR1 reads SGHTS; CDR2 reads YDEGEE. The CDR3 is CASSLGLAGVGLGETQYF. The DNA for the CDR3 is TGTGCCAGCAGCTTGGGACTAGCGGGAGTGGGGCTAGGAGAGACCCAGTACTTC.

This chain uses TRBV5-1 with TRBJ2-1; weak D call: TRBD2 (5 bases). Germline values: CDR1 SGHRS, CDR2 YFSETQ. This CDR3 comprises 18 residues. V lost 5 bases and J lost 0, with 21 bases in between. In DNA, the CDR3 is TGCGCCAGCAGTCGAGTCTTTAGCGCGCCTACCTCCTACAATGAGCAGTTCTTC. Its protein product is CASSRVFSAPTSYNEQFF.

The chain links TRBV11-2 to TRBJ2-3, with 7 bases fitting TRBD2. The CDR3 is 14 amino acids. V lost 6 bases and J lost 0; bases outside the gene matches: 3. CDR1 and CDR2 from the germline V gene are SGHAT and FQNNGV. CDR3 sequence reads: CASRLALSTDTQYF. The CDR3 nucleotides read TGTGCCAGCAGACTAGCGTTGAGCACAGATACGCAGTATTTT.

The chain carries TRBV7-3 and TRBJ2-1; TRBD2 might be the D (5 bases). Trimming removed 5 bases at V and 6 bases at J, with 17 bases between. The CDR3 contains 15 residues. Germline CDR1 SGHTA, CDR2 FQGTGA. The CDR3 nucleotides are TGTGCCAGCAGCCAGACCGGGATCCAGCCCAATGAGCAGTTCTTC. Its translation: CASSQTGIQPNEQFF.

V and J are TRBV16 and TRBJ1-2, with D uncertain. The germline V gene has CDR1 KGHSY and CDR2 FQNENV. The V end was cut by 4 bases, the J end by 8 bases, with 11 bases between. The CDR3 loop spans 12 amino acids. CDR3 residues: CASSPWAYGYTF. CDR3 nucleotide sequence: TGTGCCAGCAGCCCGTGGGCTTACGGCTACACCTTC.

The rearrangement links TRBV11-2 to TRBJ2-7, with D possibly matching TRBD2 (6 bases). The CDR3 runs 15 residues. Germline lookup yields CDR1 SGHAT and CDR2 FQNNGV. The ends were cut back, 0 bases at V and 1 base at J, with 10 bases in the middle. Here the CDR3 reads CASSLEAGPSYEQYF. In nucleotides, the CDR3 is TGTGCCAGCAGCTTAGAAGCGGGCCCATCCTACGAGCAGTACTTC.

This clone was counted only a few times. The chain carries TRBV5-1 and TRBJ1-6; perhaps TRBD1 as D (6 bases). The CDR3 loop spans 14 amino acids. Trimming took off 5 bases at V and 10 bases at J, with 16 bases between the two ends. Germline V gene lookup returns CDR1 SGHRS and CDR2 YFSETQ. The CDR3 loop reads CASRAKQGGSPLHF. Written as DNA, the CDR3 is TGCGCCAGCAGGGCGAAACAGGGCGGATCACCCCTCCACTTT.

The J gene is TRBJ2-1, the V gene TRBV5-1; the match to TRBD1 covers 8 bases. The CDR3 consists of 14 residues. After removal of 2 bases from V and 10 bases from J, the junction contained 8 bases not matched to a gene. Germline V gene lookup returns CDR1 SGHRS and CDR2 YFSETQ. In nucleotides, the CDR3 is TGCGCCAGCAGCTTTGACAGGGGTGTGTGGGAGCAGTTCTTC. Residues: CASSFDRGVWEQFF.

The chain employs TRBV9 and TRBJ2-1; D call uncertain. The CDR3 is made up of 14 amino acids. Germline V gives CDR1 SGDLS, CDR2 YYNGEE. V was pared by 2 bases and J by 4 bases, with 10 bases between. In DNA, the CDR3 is TGTGCCAGCAGCGTCCGACCAGGTTACAATGAGCAGTTCTTC. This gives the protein CASSVRPGYNEQFF.

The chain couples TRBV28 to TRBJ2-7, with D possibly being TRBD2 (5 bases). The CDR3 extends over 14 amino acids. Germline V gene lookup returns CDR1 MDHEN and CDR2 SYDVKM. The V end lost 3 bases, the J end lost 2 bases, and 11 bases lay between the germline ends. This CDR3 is CASSFGGFTYEQYF. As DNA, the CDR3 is TGTGCCAGCAGTTTCGGCGGGTTCACCTACGAGCAGTACTTC.

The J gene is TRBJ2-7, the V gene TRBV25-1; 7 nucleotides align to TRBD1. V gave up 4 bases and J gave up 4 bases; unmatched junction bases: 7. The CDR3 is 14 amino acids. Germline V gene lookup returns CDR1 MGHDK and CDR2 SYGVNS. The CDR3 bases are TGTGCCAGCAGTGGGGCTTCCAGGGGGTACGAGCAGTACTTC. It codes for CASSGASRGYEQYF.

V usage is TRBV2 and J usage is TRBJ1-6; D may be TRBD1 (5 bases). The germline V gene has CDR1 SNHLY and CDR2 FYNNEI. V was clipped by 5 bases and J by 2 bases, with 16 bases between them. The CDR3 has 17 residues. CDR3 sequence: CASSKRGQGTYNSPLHF. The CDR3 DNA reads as TGTGCCAGCAGTAAAAGGGGTCAAGGGACCTATAATTCACCCCTCCACTTT.

CDR3 bases: TGTGCCAGCAGCGTAGGGACGGAGGGGACCCAGCATTTT. It translates to CASSVGTEGTQHF. This sequence joins TRBV9 and TRBJ1-5, with a tentative D call TRBD1 (5 bases). CDR1 SGDLS and CDR2 YYNGEE come from the germline V gene. The CDR3 totals 13 residues. Between the trimmed V and J ends, which lost 0 bases and 11 bases, there was a span of 12 bases.

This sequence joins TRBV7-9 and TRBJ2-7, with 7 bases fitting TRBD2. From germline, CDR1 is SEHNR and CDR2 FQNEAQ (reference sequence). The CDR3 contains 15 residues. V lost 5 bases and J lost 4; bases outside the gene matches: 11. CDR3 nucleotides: TGTGCCAGCAGCGCCGATAAAGTCGGGAGGTACGAGCAGTACTTC. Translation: CASSADKVGRYEQYF.

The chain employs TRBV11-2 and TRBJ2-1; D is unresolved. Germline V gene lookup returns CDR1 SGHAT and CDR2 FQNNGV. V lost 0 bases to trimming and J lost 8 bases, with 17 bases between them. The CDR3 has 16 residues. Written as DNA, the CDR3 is TGTGCCAGCAGCTTAGAGGTCTACAGCCCCCGAGATGAGCAGTTCTTC. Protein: CASSLEVYSPRDEQFF. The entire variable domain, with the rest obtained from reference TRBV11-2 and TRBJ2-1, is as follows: EAGVAQSPRYKIIEKRQSVAFWCNPISGHATLYWYQQILGQGPKLLIQFQNNGVVDDSQLPKDRFSAERLKGVDSTLKIQPAKLEDSAVYLCASSLEVYSPRDEQFFGPGTRLTVL.

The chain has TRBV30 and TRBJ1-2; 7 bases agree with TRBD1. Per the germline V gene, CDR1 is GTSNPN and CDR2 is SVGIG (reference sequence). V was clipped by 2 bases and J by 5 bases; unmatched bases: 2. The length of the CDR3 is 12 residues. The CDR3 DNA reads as TGTGCCTGGAGTCGGGACAGTTATGGCTACACCTTC. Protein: CAWSRDSYGYTF. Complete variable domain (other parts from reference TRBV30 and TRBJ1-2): SQTIHQWPATLVQPVGSPLSLECTVEGTSNPNLYWYRQAAGRGLQLLFYSVGIGQISSEVPQNLSASRPQDRQFILSSKKLLLSDSGFYLCAWSRDSYGYTFGSGTRLTVV.

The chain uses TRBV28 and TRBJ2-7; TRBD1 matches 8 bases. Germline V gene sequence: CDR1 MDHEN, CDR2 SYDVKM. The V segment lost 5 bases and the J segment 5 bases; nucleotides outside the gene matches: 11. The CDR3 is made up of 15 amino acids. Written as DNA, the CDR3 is TGTGCCAGCAGTCCCCCCCTCAGGGGGCTCCACGAGCAGTACTTC. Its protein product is CASSPPLRGLHEQYF.

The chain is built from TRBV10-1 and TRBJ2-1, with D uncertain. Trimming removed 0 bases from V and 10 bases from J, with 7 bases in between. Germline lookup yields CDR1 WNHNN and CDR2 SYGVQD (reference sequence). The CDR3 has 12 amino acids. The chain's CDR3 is CASSESLGEQFF. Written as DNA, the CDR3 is TGCGCCAGCAGTGAGTCTTTGGGCGAGCAGTTCTTC.

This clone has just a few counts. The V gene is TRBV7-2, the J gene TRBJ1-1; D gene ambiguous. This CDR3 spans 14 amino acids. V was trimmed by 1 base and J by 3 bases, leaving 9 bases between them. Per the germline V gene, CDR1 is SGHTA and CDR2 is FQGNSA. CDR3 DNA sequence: TGTGCCAGCAGCTTAGGGGCGCCTTACACTGAAGCTTTCTTT. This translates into CASSLGAPYTEAFF.

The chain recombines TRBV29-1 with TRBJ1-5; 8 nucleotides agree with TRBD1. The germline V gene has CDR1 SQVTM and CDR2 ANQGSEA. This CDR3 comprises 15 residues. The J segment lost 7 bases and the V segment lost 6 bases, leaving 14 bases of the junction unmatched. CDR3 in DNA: TGCAGCGTCGCTCATGGGTTGACAGGGGACCAGCCCCAGCATTTT. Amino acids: CSVAHGLTGDQPQHF.

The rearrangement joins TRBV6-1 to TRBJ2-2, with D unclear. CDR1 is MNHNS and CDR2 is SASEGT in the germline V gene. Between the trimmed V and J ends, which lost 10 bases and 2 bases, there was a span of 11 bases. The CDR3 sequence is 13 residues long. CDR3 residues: CATTLVNTGELFF. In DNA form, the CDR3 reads TGTGCCACTACGCTAGTAAACACCGGGGAGCTGTTTTTT.

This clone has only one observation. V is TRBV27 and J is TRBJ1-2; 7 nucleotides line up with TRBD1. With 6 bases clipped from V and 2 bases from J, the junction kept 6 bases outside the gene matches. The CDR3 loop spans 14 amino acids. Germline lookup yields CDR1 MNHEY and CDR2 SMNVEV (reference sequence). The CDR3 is CASSPGQSNYGYTF. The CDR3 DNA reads TGTGCCAGCAGCCCGGGACAGTCGAACTATGGCTACACCTTC.

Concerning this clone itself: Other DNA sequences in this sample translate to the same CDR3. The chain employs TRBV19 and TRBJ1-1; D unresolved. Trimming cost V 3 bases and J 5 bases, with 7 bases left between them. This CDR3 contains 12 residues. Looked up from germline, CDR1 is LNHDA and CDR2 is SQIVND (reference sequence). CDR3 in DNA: TGTGCCAGTAGTATGTTCAGTACTGAAGCTTTCTTT. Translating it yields CASSMFSTEAFF.

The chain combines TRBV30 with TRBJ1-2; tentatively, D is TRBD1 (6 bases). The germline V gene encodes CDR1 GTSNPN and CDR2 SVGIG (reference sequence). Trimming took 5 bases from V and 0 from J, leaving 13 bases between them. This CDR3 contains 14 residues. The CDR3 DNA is TGTGCCTGGGAGATACAGGGCCCTAACTATGGCTACACCTTC. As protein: CAWEIQGPNYGYTF. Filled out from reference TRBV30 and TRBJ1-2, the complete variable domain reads SQTIHQWPATLVQPVGSPLSLECTVEGTSNPNLYWYRQAAGRGLQLLFYSVGIGQISSEVPQNLSASRPQDRQFILSSKKLLLSDSGFYLCAWEIQGPNYGYTFGSGTRLTVV.

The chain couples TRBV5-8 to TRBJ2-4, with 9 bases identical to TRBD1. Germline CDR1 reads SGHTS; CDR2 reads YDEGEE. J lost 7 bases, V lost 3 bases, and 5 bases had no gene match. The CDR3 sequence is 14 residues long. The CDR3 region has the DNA TGTGCCAGCAGCTGGGGACAGGGAGGGAACATTCAGTACTTC. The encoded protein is CASSWGQGGNIQYF.

DNA for the CDR3: TGTGCCAGCAGCGTAGTAGCGGGAGGGCAACTCAACGAGCAGTACTTC. This codes for CASSVVAGGQLNEQYF. The V call is TRBV9, the J call TRBJ2-7, with 11 bases aligning to TRBD2. The CDR3 covers 16 residues. The junction had 7 bases not matched to a gene; V was cut back by 0 bases and J by 5 bases. Per the germline V gene, CDR1 is SGDLS and CDR2 is YYNGEE.

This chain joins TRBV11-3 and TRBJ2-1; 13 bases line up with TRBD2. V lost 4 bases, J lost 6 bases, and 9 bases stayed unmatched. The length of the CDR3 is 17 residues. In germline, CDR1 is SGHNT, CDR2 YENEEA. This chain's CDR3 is CASSSSGLAGYSNEQFF. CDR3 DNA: TGTGCCAGCAGCTCGTCGGGACTAGCGGGATATAGCAATGAGCAGTTCTTC.

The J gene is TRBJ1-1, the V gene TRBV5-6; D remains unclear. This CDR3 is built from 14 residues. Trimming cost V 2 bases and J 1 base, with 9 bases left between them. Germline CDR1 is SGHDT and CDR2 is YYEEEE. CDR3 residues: CASSFIRRNTEAFF. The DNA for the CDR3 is TGTGCCAGCAGCTTTATCCGGAGGAACACTGAAGCTTTCTTT.

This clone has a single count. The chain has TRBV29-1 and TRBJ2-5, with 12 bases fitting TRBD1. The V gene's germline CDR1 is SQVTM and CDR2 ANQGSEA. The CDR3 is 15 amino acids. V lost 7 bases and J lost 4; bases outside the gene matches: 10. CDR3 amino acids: CSADTGQGAIETQYF. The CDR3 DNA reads TGCAGCGCAGATACGGGACAGGGGGCAATAGAGACCCAGTACTTC.